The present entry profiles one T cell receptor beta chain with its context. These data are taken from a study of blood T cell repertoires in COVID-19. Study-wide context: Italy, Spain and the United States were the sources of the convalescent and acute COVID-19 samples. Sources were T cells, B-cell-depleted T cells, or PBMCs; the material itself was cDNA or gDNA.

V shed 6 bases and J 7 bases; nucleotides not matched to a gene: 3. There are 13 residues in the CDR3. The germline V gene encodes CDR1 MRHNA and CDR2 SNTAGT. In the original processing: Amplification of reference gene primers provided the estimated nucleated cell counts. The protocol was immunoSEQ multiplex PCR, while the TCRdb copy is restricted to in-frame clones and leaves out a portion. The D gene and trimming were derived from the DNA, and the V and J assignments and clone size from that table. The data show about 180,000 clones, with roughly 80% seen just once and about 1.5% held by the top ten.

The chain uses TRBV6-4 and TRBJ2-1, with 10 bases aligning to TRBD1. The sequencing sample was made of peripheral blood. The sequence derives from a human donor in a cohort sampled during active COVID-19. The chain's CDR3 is CASRRQGANEQFF. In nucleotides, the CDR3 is TGTGCCAGCAGACGACAGGGGGCGAATGAGCAGTTCTTC.